Listed below are T cell receptor beta chains from one sample, sequenced in a study of shared clonotypes between healthy human individuals. Repertoires were generated with immunoSEQ multiplex PCR, while TCRdb's copy carries only in-frame clones and drops some. Of roughly 2.4 million clones in the sample, approximately 94% are singletons; the top ten hold more than 0.1%. Sample: naive CD4+ T cells sorted from blood. These receptors were taken from a man aged 18 to 35 in good health. Both conserved end residues are part of each CDR3. A D gene is named only where the DNA matches it firmly. Not every row has a clone size; where given, it reads once, few, many or a size class.

D gene: NA
J gene: TRBJ2-7
clone size: NA
V gene: TRBV11-2
CDR3 length: 14
CDR3 DNA: TGTGCCAGCAGCTTAATTCTACATCCCTACGAGCAGTACTTC
CDR3 protein: CASSLILHPYEQYF

D gene: TRBD2
J gene: TRBJ2-7
clone size: NA
V gene: TRBV29-1
CDR3 length: 12
CDR3 DNA: TGCAGCGTCGCCCCCGGGGGGTACGAGCAGTACTTC
CDR3 protein: CSVAPGGYEQYF

D gene: NA
J gene: TRBJ2-3
clone size: NA
V gene: TRBV7-9
CDR3 length: 18
CDR3 DNA: TGTGCCAGCAGCTCAGCCTCCCGGGACACCAAATTCACAGATACGCAGTATTTT
CDR3 protein: CASSSASRDTKFTDTQYF

D gene: NA
J gene: TRBJ1-4
clone size: NA
V gene: TRBV28
CDR3 length: 14
CDR3 DNA: TGTGCCAGCAGCTTAACAGGGACTAATGAAAAACTGTTTTTT
CDR3 protein: CASSLTGTNEKLFF

D gene: NA
J gene: TRBJ1-3
clone size: once
V gene: TRBV5-4
CDR3 length: 14
CDR3 DNA: TGTGCCAGCAGCCACACCGTACTTGCGGACACCATATATTTT
CDR3 protein: CASSHTVLADTIYF

D gene: TRBD1
J gene: TRBJ2-6
clone size: once
V gene: TRBV4-1
CDR3 length: 19
CDR3 DNA: TGCGCCAGCAGCCAAGATCCGGACAGGGTCCTTGCTGGGGCCAACGTCCTGACTTTC
CDR3 protein: CASSQDPDRVLAGANVLTF

D gene: NA
J gene: TRBJ1-6
clone size: NA
V gene: TRBV19
CDR3 length: 16
CDR3 DNA: TGTGCCAGTGCGACAGCGCTTAACTCCTATAATTCACCCCTCCACTTT
CDR3 protein: CASATALNSYNSPLHF

D gene: NA
J gene: TRBJ2-3
clone size: NA
V gene: TRBV30
CDR3 length: 11
CDR3 DNA: TGTGCCTGGAGTGCTCAAGATACGCAGTATTTT
CDR3 protein: CAWSAQDTQYF

D gene: TRBD1
J gene: TRBJ2-7
clone size: NA
V gene: TRBV28
CDR3 length: 15
CDR3 DNA: TGTGCCACCTCTCACCGGGACAGGGACACCCACGAGCAGTACTTC
CDR3 protein: CATSHRDRDTHEQYF

D gene: NA
J gene: TRBJ2-7
clone size: NA
V gene: TRBV6-4
CDR3 length: 17
CDR3 DNA: TGTGCCAGAAGGGGGTGGCGGCCGTGGTGGTTTCCCTACGAGCAGTACTTC
CDR3 protein: CARRGWRPWWFPYEQYF

D gene: NA
J gene: TRBJ1-5
clone size: NA
V gene: TRBV28
CDR3 length: 16
CDR3 DNA: TGTGCCAGCAGTTTAATAGGGGAGGAAAGCAATCAGCCCCAGCATTTT
CDR3 protein: CASSLIGEESNQPQHF

D gene: NA
J gene: TRBJ2-7
clone size: NA
V gene: TRBV18
CDR3 length: 13
CDR3 DNA: TGTGCCAGCTCAAGGACAGAGACCTACGAGCAGTACTTC
CDR3 protein: CASSRTETYEQYF

D gene: TRBD2
J gene: TRBJ2-1
clone size: NA
V gene: TRBV9
CDR3 length: 15
CDR3 DNA: TGTGCCAGCAGCGTAGGGCTAGCGGAGTACAATGAGCAGTTCTTC
CDR3 protein: CASSVGLAEYNEQFF

D gene: NA
J gene: TRBJ1-1
clone size: NA
V gene: TRBV18
CDR3 length: 15
CDR3 DNA: TGTGCCAGCTCACCGCAGGGGTGGGTGAACACTGAAGCTTTCTTT
CDR3 protein: CASSPQGWVNTEAFF

D gene: NA
J gene: TRBJ2-7
clone size: NA
V gene: TRBV14
CDR3 length: 11
CDR3 DNA: TGTGCCAGCAGCCAAGATCGGGTGGGGTACTTC
CDR3 protein: CASSQDRVGYF

D gene: NA
J gene: TRBJ1-1
clone size: NA
V gene: TRBV6-5
CDR3 length: 15
CDR3 DNA: TGTGCCAGCAGTCGTTCGAGAGGGATGAACACTGAAGCTTTCTTT
CDR3 protein: CASSRSRGMNTEAFF